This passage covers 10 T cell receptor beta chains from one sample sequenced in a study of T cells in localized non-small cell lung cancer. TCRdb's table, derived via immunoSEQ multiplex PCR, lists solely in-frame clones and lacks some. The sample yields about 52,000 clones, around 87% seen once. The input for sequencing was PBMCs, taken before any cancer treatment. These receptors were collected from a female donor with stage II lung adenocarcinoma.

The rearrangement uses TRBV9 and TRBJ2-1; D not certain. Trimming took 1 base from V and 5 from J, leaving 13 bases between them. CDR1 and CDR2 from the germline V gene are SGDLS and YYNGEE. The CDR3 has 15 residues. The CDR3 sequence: CASSVTLDRHNEQFF. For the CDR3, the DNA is TGTGCCAGCAGCGTAACCTTGGACCGGCACAATGAGCAGTTCTTC.

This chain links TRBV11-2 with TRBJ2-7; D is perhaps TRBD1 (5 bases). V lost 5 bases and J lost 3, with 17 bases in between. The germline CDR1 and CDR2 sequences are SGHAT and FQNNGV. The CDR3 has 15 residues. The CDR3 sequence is CASSRELGLGYEQYF. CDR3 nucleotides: TGTGCCAGCAGCAGAGAATTGGGGCTGGGCTACGAGCAGTACTTC.

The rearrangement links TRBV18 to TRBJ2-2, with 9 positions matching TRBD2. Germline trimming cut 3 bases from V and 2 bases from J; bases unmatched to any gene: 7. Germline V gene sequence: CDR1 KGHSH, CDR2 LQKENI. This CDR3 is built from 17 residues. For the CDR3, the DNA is TGTGCCAGCTCACCGTTTACTAGCGGGCCCAACACCGGGGAGCTGTTTTTT. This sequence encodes CASSPFTSGPNTGELFF.

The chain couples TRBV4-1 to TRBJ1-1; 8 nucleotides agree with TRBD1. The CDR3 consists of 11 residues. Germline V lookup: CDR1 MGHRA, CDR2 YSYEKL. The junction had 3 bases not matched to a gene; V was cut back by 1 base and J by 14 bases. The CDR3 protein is CASSQVDRVFF. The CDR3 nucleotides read TGCGCCAGCAGCCAAGTGGACAGGGTCTTCTTT.

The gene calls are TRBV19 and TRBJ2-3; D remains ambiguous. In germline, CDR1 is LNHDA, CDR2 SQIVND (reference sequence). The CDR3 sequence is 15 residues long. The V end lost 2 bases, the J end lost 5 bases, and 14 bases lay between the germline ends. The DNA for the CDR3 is TGTGCCAGTAGTATACGGATAGCCTTCGGAGATACGCAGTATTTT. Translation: CASSIRIAFGDTQYF.

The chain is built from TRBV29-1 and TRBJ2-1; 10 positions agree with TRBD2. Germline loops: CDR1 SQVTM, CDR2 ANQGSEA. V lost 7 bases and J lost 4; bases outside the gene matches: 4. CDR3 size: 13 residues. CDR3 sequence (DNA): TGCAGCGCGCTTAGCGGGGGGTACAATGAGCAGTTCTTC. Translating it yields CSALSGGYNEQFF.

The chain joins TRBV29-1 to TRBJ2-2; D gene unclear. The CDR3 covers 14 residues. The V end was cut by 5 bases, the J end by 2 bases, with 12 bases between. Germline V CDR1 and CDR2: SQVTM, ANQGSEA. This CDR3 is CSVIWNGNTGELFF. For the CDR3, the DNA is TGCAGCGTTATCTGGAATGGTAACACCGGGGAGCTGTTTTTT.

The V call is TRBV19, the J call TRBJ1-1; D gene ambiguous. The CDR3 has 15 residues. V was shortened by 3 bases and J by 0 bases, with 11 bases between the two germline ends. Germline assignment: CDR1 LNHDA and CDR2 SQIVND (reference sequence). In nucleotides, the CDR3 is TGTGCCAGTAGTATTGCGGGGAGCCTGAACACTGAAGCTTTCTTT. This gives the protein CASSIAGSLNTEAFF.

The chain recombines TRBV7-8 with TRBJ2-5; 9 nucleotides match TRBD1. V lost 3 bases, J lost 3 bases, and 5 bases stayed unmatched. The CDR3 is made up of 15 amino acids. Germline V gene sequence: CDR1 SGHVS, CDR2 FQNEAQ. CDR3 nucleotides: TGTGCCAGCAGCTTGGGGGGACAGGGTAAAGAGACCCAGTACTTC. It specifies CASSLGGQGKETQYF.

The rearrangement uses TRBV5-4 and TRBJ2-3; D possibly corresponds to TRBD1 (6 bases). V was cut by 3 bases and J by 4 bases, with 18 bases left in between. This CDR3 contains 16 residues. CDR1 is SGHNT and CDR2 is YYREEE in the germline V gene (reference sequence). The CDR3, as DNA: TGTGCCAGCAGCTCAACAGGGTCTAAAGATGCAGATACGCAGTATTTT. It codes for CASSSTGSKDADTQYF.